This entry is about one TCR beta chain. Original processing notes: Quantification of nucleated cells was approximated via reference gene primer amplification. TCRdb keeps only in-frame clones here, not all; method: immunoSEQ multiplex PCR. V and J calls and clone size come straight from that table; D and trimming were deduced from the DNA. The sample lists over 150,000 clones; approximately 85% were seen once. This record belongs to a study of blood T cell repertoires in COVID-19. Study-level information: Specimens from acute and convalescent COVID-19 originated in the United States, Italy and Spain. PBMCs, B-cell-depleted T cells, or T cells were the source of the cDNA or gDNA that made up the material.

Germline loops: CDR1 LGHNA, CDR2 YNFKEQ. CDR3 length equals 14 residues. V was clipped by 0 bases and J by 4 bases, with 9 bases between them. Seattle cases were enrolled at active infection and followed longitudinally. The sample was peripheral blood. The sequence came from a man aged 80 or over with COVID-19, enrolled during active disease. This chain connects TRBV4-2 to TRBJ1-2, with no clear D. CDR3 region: CASSQEQSTYGYTF. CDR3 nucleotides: TGTGCCAGCAGCCAAGAACAGAGTACCTATGGCTACACCTTC.